The sequence of this T cell receptor (beta chain) was determined in a study of cytomegalovirus exposure and HLA in healthy donors. Study-level points and caveats: Per a prior analysis, the majority of TCR beta V segments were productive roughly 90% or roughly 30% of the time. The presence/absence work took it that sequencing depth was about the same across donors. In all likelihood, a cluster of highly shared sequence variants was a sequencing artifact.

The PCR ran on 60 Vbeta and 13 Jbeta primers. Using immunoSEQ multiplex PCR, the repertoire was profiled, and TCRdb retains in-frame clones only, with some absent. Among 130,000 or so clones listed, 80% to 85% were seen once. A note on this clone: Its matching antigen is unknown.

V was trimmed by 4 bases and J by 9 bases, leaving 22 bases between them. The CDR3 contains 15 residues. Germline V gives CDR1 MDHEN, CDR2 SYDVKM. This clonotype originated in a woman in her thirties or forties in good health and CMV-seronegative. The sequenced material came from PBMCs. V usage is TRBV28 and J usage is TRBJ2-7; D is uncertain. CDR3 loop: CASSSGFGQPGRQYF. CDR3 bases: TGTGCCAGCAGTTCTGGATTTGGGCAACCCGGAAGGCAGTACTTC.